This TCR beta chain derives from a study of STAT5B mutations in CD4+ large granular lymphocyte leukemia. Whole-study context: Among healthy controls, a particular HLA allele went with more CDR3 'QG' motifs. Findings of the study overall: 8/27 top patient clones versus 2/35 control clones were TRBV06-family. The CD4+ versus CD8+ T-LGLL clonality difference may reflect limited sample size.

Libraries were prepared by immunoSEQ multiplex PCR; TCRdb keeps only in-frame clonotypes and omits some of them. The repertoire holds tens of thousands of clones, with 88% as singletons. The CDR3 spans 10 residues. The V end lost 5 bases, the J end lost 10 bases, and 6 bases lay between the germline ends. Germline assignment: CDR1 MGHRA and CDR2 YSYEKL. Healthy controls were blood donor buffy coats. Concerning this clone itself: What it binds is not known.

The origin of this receptor is a human donor in good health. The sample was CD4+ T cells from blood buffy coats. The V and J genes are TRBV4-1 and TRBJ2-1; maybe TRBD2 (6 bases). The CDR3 protein is CASSGGEQFF. The CDR3 DNA reads TGCGCCAGCAGCGGGGGGGAGCAGTTCTTC.